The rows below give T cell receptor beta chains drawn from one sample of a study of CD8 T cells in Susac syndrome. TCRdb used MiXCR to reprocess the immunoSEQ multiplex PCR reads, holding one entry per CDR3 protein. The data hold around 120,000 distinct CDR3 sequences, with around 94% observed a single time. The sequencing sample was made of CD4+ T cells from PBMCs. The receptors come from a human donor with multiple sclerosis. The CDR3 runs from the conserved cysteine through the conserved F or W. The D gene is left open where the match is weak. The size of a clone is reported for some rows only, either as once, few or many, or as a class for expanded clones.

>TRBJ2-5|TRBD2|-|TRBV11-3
CASSKGLAEETQYF
TGTGCCAGCAGCAAGGGACTAGCGGAAGAGACCCAGTACTTC
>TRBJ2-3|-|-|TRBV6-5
CASSYSRTTDTQYF
TGTGCCAGCAGTTACAGCCGTACCACAGATACGCAGTATTTT
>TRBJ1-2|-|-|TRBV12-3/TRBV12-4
CASSLFRVDYGYTF
TGTGCCAGCAGTTTGTTCAGGGTCGACTATGGCTACACCTTC
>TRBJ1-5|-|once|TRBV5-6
CASSQQGMAQPQHF
TGTGCCAGCTCGCAACAGGGAATGGCTCAGCCCCAGCATTTT
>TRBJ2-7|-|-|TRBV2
CASSRPGPTYEQYF
TGTGCCAGCAGTCGACCAGGGCCGACCTACGAGCAGTACTTC
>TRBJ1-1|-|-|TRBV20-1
CSARFALAQVTEAFF
TGCAGTGCTAGATTCGCGCTTGCCCAGGTCACTGAAGCTTTCTTT
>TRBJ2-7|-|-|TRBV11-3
CASSFLRGYEQYF
TGTGCCAGCAGCTTTTTGAGGGGTTACGAGCAGTACTTC
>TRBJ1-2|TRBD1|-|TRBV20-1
CSARAGGDYGYTF
TGCAGTGCTAGAGCAGGGGGCGACTATGGCTACACCTTC
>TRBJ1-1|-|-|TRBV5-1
CASSPDLSRTEAFF
TGCGCCAGCAGCCCGGATCTTAGTAGGACTGAAGCTTTCTTT
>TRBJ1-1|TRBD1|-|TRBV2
CASTGQGGTEAFF
TGTGCCAGCACGGGACAGGGAGGTACTGAAGCTTTCTTT
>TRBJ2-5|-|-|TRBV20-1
CSALRYSQETQYF
TGCAGTGCCCTGAGGTATTCCCAAGAGACCCAGTACTTC
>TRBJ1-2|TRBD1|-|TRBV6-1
CASSGTGTGNYGYTF
TGTGCCAGCAGTGGAACCGGGACAGGGAACTATGGCTACACCTTC
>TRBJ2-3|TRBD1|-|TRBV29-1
CSVGTGGLSDTQYF
TGCAGCGTTGGGACAGGGGGATTATCAGATACGCAGTATTTT
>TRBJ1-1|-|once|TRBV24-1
CATNDGPSDEAFF
TGTGCCACCAATGATGGGCCCTCCGATGAAGCTTTCTTT
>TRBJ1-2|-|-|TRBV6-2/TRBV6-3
CASTNPGPQGRYTF
TGTGCCAGCACAAACCCGGGGCCGCAGGGACGGTACACCTTC
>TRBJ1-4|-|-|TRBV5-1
CASSLADSATNEKLFF
TGCGCCAGCAGCTTGGCGGACAGTGCAACTAATGAAAAACTGTTTTTT
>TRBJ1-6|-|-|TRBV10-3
CAISESTRGSYNSPLHF
TGTGCCATCAGTGAGTCGACTCGGGGGTCCTATAATTCACCCCTCCACTTT
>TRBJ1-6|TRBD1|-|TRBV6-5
CASSYGEPGQDSPLHF
TGTGCCAGCAGTTACGGGGAGCCGGGACAGGATTCACCCCTCCACTTT
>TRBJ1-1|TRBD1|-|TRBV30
CAWIFDRGYNTEAFF
TGTGCCTGGATCTTCGACAGGGGCTATAACACTGAAGCTTTCTTT
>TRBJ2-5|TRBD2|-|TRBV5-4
CASSTRLAGEETQYF
TGTGCCAGCAGCACCCGACTAGCGGGAGAAGAGACCCAGTACTTC
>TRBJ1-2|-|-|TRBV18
CASSPAGTGFRYTF
TGTGCCAGCTCACCAGCCGGGACGGGGTTCCGCTACACCTTC
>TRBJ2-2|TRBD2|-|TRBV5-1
CASRLAVGELFF
TGCGCCAGCCGACTAGCGGTCGGGGAGCTGTTTTTT
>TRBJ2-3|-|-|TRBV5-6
CASSLDREPDTQYF
TGTGCCAGCAGCTTGGATAGGGAGCCAGATACGCAGTATTTT
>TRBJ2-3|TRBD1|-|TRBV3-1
CASSRVTGGGTDTQYF
TGTGCCAGCAGCCGAGTGACAGGGGGTGGCACAGATACGCAGTATTTT
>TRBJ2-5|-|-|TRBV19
CASTGARQETQYF
TGTGCCAGCACCGGGGCACGCCAAGAGACCCAGTACTTC
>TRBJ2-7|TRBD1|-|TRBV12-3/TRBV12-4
CASSLSLQGTQYF
TGTGCCAGCAGTTTATCCCTACAGGGGACGCAGTACTTC
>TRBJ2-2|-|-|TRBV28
CASRQGGENTGELFF
TGTGCCAGCCGGCAGGGCGGAGAGAACACCGGGGAGCTGTTTTTT
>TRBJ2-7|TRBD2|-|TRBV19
CASSWALAGDEQYF
TGTGCCAGTAGCTGGGCACTAGCGGGAGACGAGCAGTACTTC
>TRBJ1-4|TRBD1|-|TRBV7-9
CASSLGSGQANEKLFF
TGTGCCAGCAGCTTAGGATCGGGACAGGCTAATGAAAAACTGTTTTTT
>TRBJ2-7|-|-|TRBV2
CASGLSYEQYF
TGTGCCAGTGGATTATCCTACGAGCAGTACTTC
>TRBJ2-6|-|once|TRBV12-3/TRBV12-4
CASRGASGANVLTF
TGTGCCAGCAGGGGGGCCTCTGGGGCCAACGTCCTGACTTTC
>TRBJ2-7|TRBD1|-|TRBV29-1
CSVRQGAYEQYF
TGCAGCGTTCGACAGGGGGCCTACGAGCAGTACTTC
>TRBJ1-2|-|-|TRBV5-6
CASSPNRNGYTF
TGTGCCAGCAGCCCCAACCGTAATGGCTACACCTTC
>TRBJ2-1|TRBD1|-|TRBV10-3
CAIGDRGEEQFF
TGTGCCATCGGGGACAGGGGGGAGGAGCAGTTCTTC
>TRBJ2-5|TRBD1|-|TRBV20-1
CSAGGQALQTQYF
TGCAGTGCTGGGGGACAGGCCCTCCAGACCCAGTACTTC
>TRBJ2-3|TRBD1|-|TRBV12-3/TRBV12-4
CASTQTGGTDTQYF
TGTGCCAGCACCCAGACAGGGGGAACAGATACGCAGTATTTT
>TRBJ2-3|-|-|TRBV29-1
CSVLTGTDTQYF
TGCAGCGTGTTGACAGGCACAGATACGCAGTATTTT
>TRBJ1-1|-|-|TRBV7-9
CASSLERGVMNTEAFF
TGTGCCAGCAGCTTAGAGAGGGGAGTAATGAACACTGAAGCTTTCTTT
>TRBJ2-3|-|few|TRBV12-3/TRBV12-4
CASGAGMGTDTQYF
TGTGCCAGCGGCGCGGGGATGGGAACAGATACGCAGTATTTT
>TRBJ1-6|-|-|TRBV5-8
CASSPEVNSPLHF
TGTGCCAGCAGCCCTGAAGTCAACTCACCCCTCCACTTT
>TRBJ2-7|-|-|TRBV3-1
CASSQDSSSDEQYF
TGTGCCAGCAGCCAAGATTCGTCGTCCGACGAGCAGTACTTC
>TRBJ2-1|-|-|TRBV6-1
CASSVGDSHWGNEQFF
TGTGCCAGCAGTGTAGGGGACTCTCATTGGGGTAATGAGCAGTTCTTC
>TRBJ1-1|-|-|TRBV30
CAWRIVGGAEAFF
TGTGCCTGGCGTATAGTAGGGGGGGCTGAAGCTTTCTTT
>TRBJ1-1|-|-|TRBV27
CASSWGGDTEAFF
TGTGCCAGCAGTTGGGGAGGTGACACTGAAGCTTTCTTT
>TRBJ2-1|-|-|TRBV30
CAWSSPWEQFF
TGTGCCTGGAGTTCCCCATGGGAGCAGTTCTTC
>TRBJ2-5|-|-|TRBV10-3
CAISGPERETQYF
TGTGCCATCAGTGGCCCAGAGAGAGAGACCCAGTACTTC
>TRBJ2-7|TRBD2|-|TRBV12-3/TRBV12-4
CASSLRLAGSYEQYF
TGTGCCAGCAGTCTCCGGTTAGCGGGGTCCTACGAGCAGTACTTC
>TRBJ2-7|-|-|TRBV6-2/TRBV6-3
CASHRWEENEQYF
TGTGCCAGCCACAGGTGGGAGGAGAACGAGCAGTACTTC
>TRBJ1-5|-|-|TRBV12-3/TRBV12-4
CASSFSGGTQPQHF
TGTGCCAGCAGTTTTTCGGGGGGCACTCAGCCCCAGCATTTT
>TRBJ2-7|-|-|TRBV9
CASSLTGLSEQYF
TGTGCCAGCAGCTTGACAGGTTTGTCCGAGCAGTACTTC
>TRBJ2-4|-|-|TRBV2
CASRDQEAKNIQYF
TGTGCCAGCAGGGACCAAGAAGCCAAAAACATTCAGTACTTC
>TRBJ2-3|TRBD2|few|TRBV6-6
CASRILAGKVDTQYF
TGTGCCAGCAGAATACTAGCGGGGAAAGTCGATACGCAGTATTTT
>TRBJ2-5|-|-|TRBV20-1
CSARIGVDRETQYF
TGCAGTGCTAGAATTGGGGTGGACCGAGAGACCCAGTACTTC
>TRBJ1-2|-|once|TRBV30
CAWSLARGALNYGYTF
TGTGCCTGGAGTCTTGCTCGTGGGGCACTAAACTATGGCTACACCTTC